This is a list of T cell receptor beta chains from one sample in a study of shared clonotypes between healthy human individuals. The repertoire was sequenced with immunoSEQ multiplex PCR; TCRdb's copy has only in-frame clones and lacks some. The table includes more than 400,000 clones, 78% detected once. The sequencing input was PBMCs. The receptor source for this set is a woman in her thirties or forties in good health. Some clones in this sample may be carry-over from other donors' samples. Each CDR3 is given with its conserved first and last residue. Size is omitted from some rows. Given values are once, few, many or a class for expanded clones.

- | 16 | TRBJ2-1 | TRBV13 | CASSLEELAGTNEQFF
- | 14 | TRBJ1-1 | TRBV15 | CATSSRGADTEAFF
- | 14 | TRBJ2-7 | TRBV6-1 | CASRPSGVRYEQYF
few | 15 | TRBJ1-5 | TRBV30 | CAWSAPLGSNQPQHF
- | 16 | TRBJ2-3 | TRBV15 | CATSDGGSRSTDTQYF
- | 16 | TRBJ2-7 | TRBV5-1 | CASSRGTSGRSYEQYF
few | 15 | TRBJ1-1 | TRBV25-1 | CASSALTGGNTEAFF
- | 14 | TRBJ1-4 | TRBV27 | CASSRDSLNEKLFF
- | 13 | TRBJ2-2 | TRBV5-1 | CASSFPNTGELFF
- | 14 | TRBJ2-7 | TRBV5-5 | CASGPSGSSYEQYF
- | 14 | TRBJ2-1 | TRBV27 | CASSRGQTYDEQFF
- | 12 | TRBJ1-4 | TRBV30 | CAWSTYNEKLFF
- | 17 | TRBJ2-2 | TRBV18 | CASSPGLAGLYPGELFF
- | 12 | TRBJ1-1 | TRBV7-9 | CASSSGTGEAFF
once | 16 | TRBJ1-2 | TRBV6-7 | CASSPTYLLPNYGYTF
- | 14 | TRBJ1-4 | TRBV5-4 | CASSSGTSNEKLFF
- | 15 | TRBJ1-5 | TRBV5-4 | CASSNSGTGAQPQHF
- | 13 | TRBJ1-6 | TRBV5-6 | CASSDSYNSPLHF
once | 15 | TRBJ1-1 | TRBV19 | CASSIGGLRNTEAFF
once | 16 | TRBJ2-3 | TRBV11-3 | CASSRGLAESTDTQYF
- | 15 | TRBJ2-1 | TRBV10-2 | CASSAGGGIYNEQFF